The clone carrying this TCR beta chain came up a few times. These data originate in a study of blood T cell repertoires in COVID-19. The CDR3 totals 15 residues. Germline V gene data show CDR1 as SGHRS and CDR2 as YFSETQ. V shed 6 bases and J shed 0 bases, with 13 bases lying between them. Generated by immunoSEQ multiplex PCR, the TCRdb table keeps only in-frame clones and is missing some. The table has hundreds of thousands of clones, around 89% seen once. This sequence joins TRBV5-1 and TRBJ2-1; TRBD2 is a possible D gene (5 bases). The sequence came from a woman younger than 30 with acute COVID-19. Sequenced input: PBMCs or T cells enriched from blood (not recorded which). CDR3: CASKGRGSSYNEQFF. In DNA, the CDR3 is TGCGCCAGCAAGGGCCGGGGAAGCTCCTACAATGAGCAGTTCTTC. Full variable domain (missing parts from reference TRBV5-1 and TRBJ2-1): KAGVTQTPRYLIKTRGQQVTLSCSPISGHRSVSWYQQTPGQGLQFLFEYFSETQRNKGNFPGRFSGRQFSNSRSEMNVSTLELGDSALYLCASKGRGSSYNEQFFGPGTRLTVL.